What follows describes a single T cell receptor (beta chain). No antigen is known for it. In the naive CD8 group, cells lacked CD45RO and were positively selected for CCR7, so terminally differentiated effector memory CD45RA+ cells were left out. The sample originates from a study of shared clonotypes between healthy human individuals. The CDR3 is made up of 15 amino acids. The J segment lost 6 bases and the V segment lost 3 bases, leaving 9 bases of the junction unmatched. Germline V gene data show CDR1 as ENHRY and CDR2 as SYGVKD. Assay used: immunoSEQ multiplex PCR; TCRdb lists only in-frame clones, some missing. The sample comprises about 2.1 million clones, approximately 92% of which are singletons, and about 1.7% rests with the top ten. Study findings and constraints: Larger estimated richness was generally seen in naive subsets than in memory subsets.

The chain joins TRBV10-3 to TRBJ2-7; TRBD1 matches 9 bases. This TCR derives from a man between 18 and 29 years old in good health. Some clones in this sample may be carry-over from other donors' samples. The material sequenced was naive CD8+ T cells from PBMCs. The CDR3 spells CAISDPGQGPREQYF. DNA for the CDR3: TGTGCCATCAGTGATCCGGGACAGGGTCCCCGCGAGCAGTACTTC.